This TCR beta chain was identified during a study of blood T cells in healthy people across ages. The study, taken as a whole, reports: Across samples, TCR beta diversity tracked strongly with naive T cell percentage. It was held that diversity estimates obtained from one million T cells represented underestimates.

With a J-beta primer mix and a sample-barcoded 5' primer, a second PCR ran about 7 to 12 cycles. Each CDR3 protein gets one entry after TCRdb re-called the 5' RACE reads with MiXCR. The data contain roughly 500,000 distinct CDR3 sequences, roughly 29% of them seen just once; the ten biggest clones take up 15% to 20%. The CDR3 extends over 14 amino acids. Trimming left V 3 bases short and J 6 bases short, with 11 bases between. Each individual donor underwent a draw of about 11 milliliters of peripheral blood. Comment on this clonotype: The antigen remains undetermined.

The chain joins TRBV12-3 or TRBV12-4 to TRBJ1-4; D call uncertain. Sequenced: blood. This clonotype was sampled from a woman aged 70-85 years in good health. The CDR3 DNA reads TGTGCCAGCAGTTTGGATAGGGTCGATGAAAAACTGTTTTTT. Amino acid sequence: CASSLDRVDEKLFF.